This T cell receptor (beta chain) was identified during a study of blood T cell repertoires in COVID-19. Study in general: The United States, Italy and Spain were the sources of the acute and convalescent COVID-19 samples. The analysed material was cDNA or gDNA that came from T cells, B-cell-depleted T cells, or PBMCs.

In the source study's methods: Amplification of reference gene primers provided the estimated nucleated cell counts. TCRdb keeps only in-frame clones here, not all; method: immunoSEQ multiplex PCR. From that table come the V and J calls and clone size; the DNA was used to work out D and trimming. The sample carries about 180,000 clones, approximately 90% recorded once. The V gene's germline CDR1 is MNHEY and CDR2 SVGAGI. The CDR3 is 15 residues long. The ends lost 8 bases at V and 3 bases at J; junction bases unmatched: 3. The chain links TRBV6-5 to TRBJ2-6; 11 bases fit TRBD1. This TCR came from a man between 18 and 35 years old who had recovered from COVID-19. The sequenced material came from peripheral blood. CDR3 amino acids: CASGTGGSGANVLTF. CDR3 nucleotides: TGTGCCAGCGGGACAGGGGGAAGTGGGGCCAACGTCCTGACTTTC.